These 25 T cell receptor beta chains were all obtained from the same sample, sequenced in a study of T cells in Graves' hyperthyroidism and ophthalmopathy. Amplification of TCR beta CDR3 regions was performed using RNA transcripts as template. HTBI primers were employed in a first-round RT-PCR of the TCR CDR3. TCRdb fed the multiplex PCR reads into MiXCR, producing one record per CDR3 protein. The sample has over 500,000 distinct CDR3 sequences, more than 15% seen once. The material sequenced was blood. Source of these receptors: a woman under 30 with Graves' ophthalmopathy.

This clonotype has a count of ten or more. J is TRBJ2-7 and V is TRBV4-1, with TRBD2 as a possible D gene (6 bases). V lost 0 bases and J 4 bases, leaving 16 bases between the germline ends. CDR3 size: 16 residues. CDR1 and CDR2 from the germline V gene are MGHRA and YSYEKL. The CDR3 region is CASSQDPGGLRYEQYF. The CDR3 DNA sequence: TGCGCCAGCAGCCAAGATCCAGGAGGGTTACGGTACGAGCAGTACTTC.

The chain joins TRBV28 to TRBJ1-4; D gene uncertain. The V end was cut by 5 bases, the J end by 5 bases, with 15 bases between. This CDR3 spans 15 amino acids. Germline lookup yields CDR1 MDHEN and CDR2 SYDVKM. CDR3 bases: TGTGCCAGCAGTCTCTCCGGGGAGACCAATGAAAAACTGTTTTTT. Its translation is CASSLSGETNEKLFF.

The J gene is TRBJ1-4, the V gene TRBV7-9; 7 positions match TRBD1. Germline CDR1 and CDR2: SEHNR and FQNEAQ (reference sequence). The J segment lost 8 bases and the V segment lost 5 bases, leaving 11 bases of the junction unmatched. This CDR3 has 15 residues. The CDR3 reads CASSPEGQREEKLFF. The CDR3 coding sequence is TGTGCCAGCAGCCCGGAGGGACAGAGGGAAGAAAAACTGTTTTTT.

This rearrangement joins TRBV5-1 to TRBJ2-5; 9 bases map to TRBD1. CDR3 length: 15 residues. V shed 3 bases, J shed 3 bases, and the junction held 6 bases outside the gene matches. Germline CDR1 and CDR2: SGHRS and YFSETQ. The CDR3: CASSSGTGSEETQYF. The DNA for the CDR3 is TGCGCCAGCAGCTCCGGGACAGGGAGCGAAGAGACCCAGTACTTC.

The chain has TRBV28 and TRBJ2-1, with 7 positions matching TRBD2. This CDR3 has 17 residues. The V gene's germline CDR1 is MDHEN and CDR2 SYDVKM. Unmatched junction bases numbered 19, after V lost 5 bases and J lost 9 bases. CDR3 region: CASSTHPGTLGGGEQFF. As DNA, the CDR3 is TGTGCCAGCAGTACCCACCCCGGGACCCTTGGGGGGGGTGAGCAGTTCTTC. The full variable domain, its missing parts supplied by reference TRBV28 and TRBJ2-1, is DVKVTQSSRYLVKRTGEKVFLECVQDMDHENMFWYRQDPGLGLRLIYFSYDVKMKEKGDIPEGYSVSREKKERFSLILESASTNQTSMYLCASSTHPGTLGGGEQFFGPGTRLTVL.

Concerning this clonotype itself: One base away lies a much larger clone, so this may be a sequencing read error. Written as DNA, the CDR3 is TGTGCCAGCAGGGGACAGGAGGATCGTGGCTACACCTTC. The encoded protein is CASRGQEDRGYTF. The chain joins TRBV12-3 or TRBV12-4 to TRBJ1-2; TRBD1 agrees at 8 bases. J gave up 7 bases and V 6 bases, and 7 bases lay outside the gene matches. The length of the CDR3 is 13 residues.

The chain links TRBV20-1 to TRBJ1-1; D is uncertain. Trimming took 0 bases from V and 0 from J, leaving 14 bases between them. The CDR3 loop spans 16 amino acids. Germline values: CDR1 DFQATT, CDR2 SNEGSKA (reference sequence). The CDR3 DNA follows: TGCAGTGCTAGAGACAGCTTACTCGGTTTGAACACTGAAGCTTTCTTT. Residues: CSARDSLLGLNTEAFF.

The sample holds many counts of this clonotype. The V call is TRBV12-3 or TRBV12-4, the J call TRBJ2-7; 10 bases are shared with TRBD2. The CDR3 extends over 15 amino acids. V shed 7 bases and J 3 bases; nucleotides not matched to a gene: 9. CDR3 amino acids: CASTLLAGANYEQYF. The CDR3 DNA reads as TGTGCCAGCACCCTTCTAGCGGGAGCGAACTACGAGCAGTACTTC.

In this sample, this clonotype turned up many times. The J gene is TRBJ1-1, the V gene TRBV20-1; no definite D call. Germline V gene lookup returns CDR1 DFQATT and CDR2 SNEGSKA (reference sequence). The CDR3 length is 15 residues. V lost 0 bases and J 3 bases, leaving 14 bases between the germline ends. The CDR3 is CSARDKGIWDTEAFF. Written as DNA, the CDR3 is TGCAGTGCTAGAGATAAGGGCATTTGGGACACTGAAGCTTTCTTT.

As for this clonotype: This may arise from a read error, as a much more abundant clone is one base away. The rearrangement uses TRBV30 and TRBJ1-6; maybe TRBD1 (5 bases). This CDR3 has 14 amino acids. CDR1 is GTSNPN, CDR2 SVGIG, per germline (reference sequence). V was clipped by 2 bases and J by 8 bases, with 13 bases between them. The CDR3 region is CAWSLNIGDSPLHF. As DNA, the CDR3 is TGTGCCTGGAGTTTAAATATAGGGGATTCACCCCTCCACTTT.

This clonotype occurred many times. CDR3 sequence reads: CASSSETLPSSYEQYF. The CDR3 DNA sequence: TGTGCCAGCAGTTCGGAGACCTTACCAAGTTCCTACGAGCAGTACTTC. V usage is TRBV6-2 or TRBV6-3 and J usage is TRBJ2-7; D gene uncertain. V was shortened by 4 bases and J by 1 base, with 17 bases between the two germline ends. CDR1 and CDR2 (germline): MNHEY, SVGEGT. The CDR3 has 16 residues.

The CDR3 here is CSAPGGGTGELFF. CDR3 in DNA: TGCAGTGCTCCTGGGGGAGGGACCGGGGAGCTGTTTTTT. The chain has TRBV20-1 and TRBJ2-2, with 7 bases that match TRBD2. This CDR3 has 13 amino acids. Germline V CDR1 and CDR2: DFQATT, SNEGSKA (reference sequence). Losses at the gene ends were 5 bases for V and 5 bases for J; bases not matched to a gene: 5.

The V gene is TRBV5-1, the J gene TRBJ2-7; tentatively, D is TRBD1 or TRBD2 (5 bases each). CDR3 size: 15 residues. Per germline, CDR1 SGHRS and CDR2 YFSETQ. V was clipped by 1 base and J by 3 bases, with 14 bases between them. The CDR3 sequence: CASSLPGTIGYEQYF. Here the CDR3 DNA reads TGCGCCAGCAGCTTGCCCGGGACGATAGGCTACGAGCAGTACTTC.

This rearrangement joins TRBV7-9 to TRBJ2-5; the match to TRBD1 covers 10 bases. J gave up 3 bases and V 5 bases, and 9 bases lay outside the gene matches. This CDR3 comprises 16 residues. CDR1 and CDR2 (germline): SEHNR, FQNEAQ (reference sequence). The CDR3 region is CASSPPDRGQEETQYF. CDR3 bases: TGTGCCAGCAGCCCCCCCGACAGGGGGCAGGAAGAGACCCAGTACTTC.

This clonotype was counted many times. This chain links TRBV2 with TRBJ2-7; 10 nucleotides align to TRBD2. The V and J ends lost 6 bases and 2 bases, in that order; junction bases with no gene match: 7. The germline V gene encodes CDR1 SNHLY and CDR2 FYNNEI. This CDR3 spans 15 amino acids. The CDR3 DNA sequence: TGTGCCAGCAGCAATATAGCGGGAGGACCCTACGAGCAGTACTTC. Translating gives CASSNIAGGPYEQYF.

In its sample, this clonotype was seen many times. The gene calls are TRBV6-1 and TRBJ2-7, with TRBD2 matching over 11 bases. Per the germline V gene, CDR1 is MNHNS and CDR2 is SASEGT. This CDR3 region has 16 residues. J lost 6 bases, V lost 3 bases, and 10 bases had no gene match. The CDR3 is CASSETRSSGRIEQYF. The DNA of the CDR3 is TGTGCCAGCAGTGAGACGCGGTCTAGCGGGAGGATCGAGCAGTACTTC.

This clonotype came up many times. V and J are TRBV6-1 and TRBJ2-7; D gene unclear. Trimming shortened V by 2 bases and J by 9 bases, and 14 bases separated the two germline ends. Germline CDR1 MNHNS, CDR2 SASEGT. The CDR3 has 13 residues. The CDR3 sequence: CASSEIGSLGQYF. The CDR3 DNA reads TGTGCCAGCAGTGAAATTGGCAGCCTGGGGCAGTACTTC.

The table lists this clonotype with a few counts. The chain carries TRBV5-4 and TRBJ2-2, with 15 bases fitting TRBD2. The trim removed 4 bases at V and 0 bases at J, leaving 7 bases unmatched. The CDR3 runs to 19 residues. Germline V CDR1 and CDR2: SGHNT, YYREEE (reference sequence). The CDR3 region is CASSKGLAGGITNTGELFF. For the CDR3, the DNA is TGTGCCAGCAGCAAGGGACTAGCGGGGGGAATTACGAACACCGGGGAGCTGTTTTTT.

This clonotype was observed many times. This sequence joins TRBV6-2 or TRBV6-3 and TRBJ2-1, with 7 nucleotides matching TRBD2. Germline V gene sequence: CDR1 MNHEY, CDR2 SVGEGT. The V and J ends lost 5 bases and 6 bases, in that order; junction bases with no gene match: 16. The CDR3 is 17 amino acids. The CDR3 spells CASSINVLWEGINEQFF. The CDR3 DNA is TGTGCCAGCAGTATAAACGTTCTGTGGGAGGGCATCAATGAGCAGTTCTTC.

This clonotype was detected many times. The chain couples TRBV13 to TRBJ1-6; 7 nucleotides agree with TRBD1. J was trimmed by 9 bases and V by 6 bases; bases with no gene match: 5. Germline CDR1 is PRHDT and CDR2 is FYEKMQ (reference sequence). The CDR3 is 13 residues long. For the CDR3, the DNA is TGTGCCAGCAGATCAACAGGGGTTTCACCCCTCCACTTT. Its translation: CASRSTGVSPLHF.

The V call is TRBV5-1, the J call TRBJ2-3; D is undetermined. The germline gives CDR1 SGHRS, CDR2 YFSETQ. V dropped 1 base and J dropped 5 bases, with 8 bases sitting between them. This CDR3 contains 13 residues. CDR3 protein: CASSLNLGDTQYF. The CDR3 bases are TGCGCCAGCAGCTTGAATTTAGGAGATACGCAGTATTTT.

This clonotype was detected many times. The rearrangement links TRBV6-2 or TRBV6-3 to TRBJ1-5; no definite D call. Trimming stripped 5 bases from V and 5 bases from J, with 10 bases between. Germline V gives CDR1 MNHEY, CDR2 SVGEGT. This CDR3 comprises 13 residues. Written as DNA, the CDR3 is TGTGCCAGCAGTCCCTATGGGCATCAGCCCCAGCATTTT. Translation gives CASSPYGHQPQHF.

This clonotype was counted many times. The rearrangement links TRBV7-2 to TRBJ2-4, with a possible D match to TRBD2 (5 bases). There are 14 residues in the CDR3. The V gene lost 4 bases and the J gene lost 1 base, with 8 bases spanning the gap. Looked up from germline, CDR1 is SGHTA and CDR2 is FQGNSA. CDR3: CASSSGWAKNIQYF. The CDR3 region has the DNA TGTGCCAGCAGCTCGGGGTGGGCCAAAAACATTCAGTACTTC.

Turning to this clonotype: It may be a read error: a sequence one base away is much more abundant. The chain links TRBV7-8 to TRBJ1-1, with unresolved D. Germline V gene sequence: CDR1 SGHVS, CDR2 FQNEAQ. The CDR3 runs 15 residues. CDR3 residues: CASSRRGRKNTGAFF. The CDR3 nucleotides are TGTGCCAGCAGCCGCCGCGGACGGAAGAACACTGGAGCTTTCTTT.

This clonotype was recorded many times. Here the CDR3 reads CASRPRGGVLTGELFF. CDR3 bases: TGTGCCAGCAGACCCCGGGGTGGGGTCCTTACCGGGGAGCTGTTTTTT. The V gene is TRBV2, the J gene TRBJ2-2; perhaps TRBD2 as D (5 bases). V shed 6 bases and J shed 5 bases, with 19 bases lying between them. CDR1 SNHLY and CDR2 FYNNEI come from the germline V gene. The CDR3 is 16 residues long.